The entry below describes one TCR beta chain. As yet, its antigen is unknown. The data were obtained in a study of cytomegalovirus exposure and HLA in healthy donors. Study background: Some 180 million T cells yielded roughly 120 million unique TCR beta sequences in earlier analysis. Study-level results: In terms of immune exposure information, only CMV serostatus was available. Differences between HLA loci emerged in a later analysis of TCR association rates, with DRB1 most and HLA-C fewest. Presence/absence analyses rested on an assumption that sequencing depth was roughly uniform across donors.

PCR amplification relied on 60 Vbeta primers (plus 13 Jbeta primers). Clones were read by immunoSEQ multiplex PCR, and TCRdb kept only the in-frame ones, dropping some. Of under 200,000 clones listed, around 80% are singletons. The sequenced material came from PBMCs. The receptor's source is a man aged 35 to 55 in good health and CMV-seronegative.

The CDR3 coding sequence is TGTGCCAGTAGTTTCGGGGAAGATCAGCCCCAGCATTTT. It translates to CASSFGEDQPQHF. The chain joins TRBV19 to TRBJ1-5; D not certain. The CDR3 runs to 13 residues. Germline CDR1 and CDR2: LNHDA and SQIVND (reference sequence). Trimming pared 5 bases from V and 5 bases from J, leaving 10 bases between.